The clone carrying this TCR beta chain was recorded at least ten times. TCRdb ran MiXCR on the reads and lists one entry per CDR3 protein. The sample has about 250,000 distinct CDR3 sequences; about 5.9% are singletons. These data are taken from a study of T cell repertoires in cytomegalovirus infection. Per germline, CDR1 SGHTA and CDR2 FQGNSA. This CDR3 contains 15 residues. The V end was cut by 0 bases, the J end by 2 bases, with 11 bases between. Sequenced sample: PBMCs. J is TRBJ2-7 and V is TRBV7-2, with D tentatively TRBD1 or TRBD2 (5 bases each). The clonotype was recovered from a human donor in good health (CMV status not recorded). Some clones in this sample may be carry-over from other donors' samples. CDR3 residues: CASSLAGTGPYEQYF. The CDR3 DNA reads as TGTGCCAGCAGCTTAGCGGGGACGGGGCCCTACGAGCAGTACTTC. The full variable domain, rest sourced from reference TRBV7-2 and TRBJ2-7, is GAGVSQSPSNKVTEKGKDVELRCDPISGHTALYWYRQSLGQGLEFLIYFQGNSAPDKSGLPSDRFSAERTGGSVSTLTIQRTQQEDSAVYLCASSLAGTGPYEQYFGPGTRLTVT.